These T cell receptor beta chains were read from a single sample in a study of T cell responses to AZD1222 COVID-19 vaccine. Repertoires were generated with immunoSEQ multiplex PCR, while TCRdb's copy carries only in-frame clones and drops some. There are about 97,000 clones in the sample; around 89% occur only once, and approximately 7.5% lies in the top ten. Material: peripheral blood, obtained on day 0 of AZD1222 vaccination. The receptors here all came from an adult in good health. Both conserved end residues are part of each CDR3. Fields, in order: CDR3 length, J gene, V gene, CDR3 protein.

14 TRBJ2-7 TRBV3-1/TRBV3-2 CASSQAFGPYEQYF
18 TRBJ2-6 TRBV9 CASSVASSRSSGANVLTF
14 TRBJ2-7 TRBV9 CASNIQGGPYEQYF
14 TRBJ2-1 TRBV4-1 CASSRDTTYNEQFF
15 TRBJ1-5 TRBV6-6 CASSDGQGENQPQHF
15 TRBJ1-4 TRBV5-1 CASSSNTQGNEKLFF
14 TRBJ1-5 TRBV7-9 CASSLAGANQPQHF
13 TRBJ2-1 TRBV10-2 CASLREAGNEQFF
13 TRBJ2-7 TRBV11-2 CASSLETQSEQYF
14 TRBJ2-3 TRBV27 CASSWWKSTDTQYF
13 TRBJ1-6 TRBV5-5 CASSLASDSPLHF
15 TRBJ2-3 TRBV6-5 CASSPGLAGPDTQYF
13 TRBJ2-1 TRBV7-3 CASSLRREDEQFF
12 TRBJ1-6 TRBV30 CAWNRGLSPLHF
15 TRBJ2-1 TRBV28 CASSFRTSGSDEQFF
15 TRBJ1-4 TRBV19 CASSRDRAPSEKLFF
14 TRBJ2-2 TRBV3-1/TRBV3-2 CASSPWTDTGELFF
15 TRBJ1-2 TRBV19 CASSRRADNIYGYTF
14 TRBJ1-2 TRBV28 CASSIPGQVYGYTF
14 TRBJ2-2 TRBV18 CASSRDSKTGELFF
14 TRBJ1-2 TRBV2 CASSEEQFNYGYTF
15 TRBJ1-4 TRBV15 CATSREQITNEKLFF
13 TRBJ1-1 TRBV3-1/TRBV3-2 CASSKTSDTEAFF
15 TRBJ2-1 TRBV30 CAWTSRGAGHNEQFF
13 TRBJ2-2 TRBV3-1/TRBV3-2 CASSQDRYGELFF
15 TRBJ1-1 TRBV19 CASSIEDRRDTEAFF
17 TRBJ2-1 TRBV5-1 CASSRPTTSGGSNEQFF
16 TRBJ1-1 TRBV27 CASSLRGTAMNTEAFF
17 TRBJ2-1 TRBV4-1 CASSLPLGGGTYNEQFF
14 TRBJ1-5 TRBV19 CASSWDRPGQPQHF
13 TRBJ1-1 TRBV3-1/TRBV3-2 CASSLQTYTEAFF
15 TRBJ2-1 TRBV4-1 CASSLGTRADNEQFF
14 TRBJ2-5 TRBV27 CASSSWTSGETQYF
11 TRBJ1-1 TRBV4-2 CASSRQTEAFF
15 TRBJ2-7 TRBV2 CASTRTGTGVYEQYF
18 TRBJ2-1 TRBV7-2 CASSHRASGGATYNEQFF
15 TRBJ2-1 TRBV4-3 CASSRTMSSYNEQFF
11 TRBJ2-7 TRBV19 CASSTGAEQYF
15 TRBJ2-7 TRBV4-1 CASSHGNRDPYEQYF
15 TRBJ1-6 TRBV6-4 CASNKGPKWLTPLHF
13 TRBJ1-2 TRBV6-6 CANTPGQGYGYTF
16 TRBJ1-5 TRBV28 CASSLSSFRLNQPQHF
13 TRBJ2-1 TRBV11-1 CASSLEGAGEQFF
19 TRBJ2-3 TRBV11-2 CASSLSGAVGGETTDTQYF
16 TRBJ2-4 TRBV6-2/TRBV6-3 CASSYGDTLAKNIQYF
16 TRBJ1-3 TRBV18 CASSSGTGSSGNTIYF
17 TRBJ2-5 TRBV6-1 CASSGPETGAAWGTQYF
13 TRBJ2-5 TRBV7-3 CASSFGGGETQYF
14 TRBJ2-5 TRBV27 CASSLWTTQETQYF
12 TRBJ1-2 TRBV6-5 CASRSRDSYLTF
14 TRBJ2-7 TRBV3-1/TRBV3-2 CASSLATASYEQYF
15 TRBJ2-5 TRBV24-1 CATSDFGSGQETQYF
14 TRBJ2-3 TRBV7-3 CASSSGRVADTQYF
14 TRBJ1-4 TRBV3-1/TRBV3-2 CASSQDLQGEKLFF
17 TRBJ2-1 TRBV5-4 CASSLPMGVGRDNEQFF
14 TRBJ1-1 TRBV5-1 CASSFPGENTEAFF
16 TRBJ1-5 TRBV28 CASSLTHGGGNQPQHF